This T cell receptor beta chain was observed in a study of identical twins. Points from the study as a whole: An excess of low generation probability was shown by twin-shared out-of-frame alpha sequences. Invariant MAIT and iNKT cells are populations that could partly confound zero-insertion analyses. Models, which agreed with sharing between unrelated individuals, nonetheless underestimated the out-of-frame TCR alpha sharing seen in monozygotic twins.

Template switching, a step in the protocol, added a universal primer site, and cDNA carried unique molecular identifiers. TCRdb redid the calling of the 5' RACE reads with MiXCR, one entry per CDR3 protein. The sample holds approximately 670,000 distinct CDR3 sequences; less than 7% are singletons and the top ten take 1.5% to 2%. This CDR3 is built from 14 residues. J was trimmed by 9 bases and V by 5 bases; bases with no gene match: 9. CDR1 is SGHAT and CDR2 is FQNNGV in the germline V gene. This clonotype was seen a handful of times. Its antigen is not known. V gene TRBV11-2 combines with J gene TRBJ2-2, with 7 positions matching TRBD2. This TCR derives from a man aged 18 to 29 in good health. Material for sequencing was naive T cells sorted from blood. CDR3 residues: CASSPLGGSRELFF. The CDR3 DNA sequence: TGTGCCAGCAGCCCCCTCGGGGGGAGCCGGGAGCTGTTTTTT.